This T cell receptor beta chain was identified in a study of shared clonotypes between healthy human individuals. Produced via immunoSEQ multiplex PCR; TCRdb's table is partial and in-frame only. The sample records about 560,000 clones, roughly four fifths being singletons. Concerning this clone: The target antigen is unknown.

Notes on the study in general: Clonotype sharing among donors was thought likely to change with sequencing depth.

The CDR3 sequence is 19 residues long. V lost 0 bases to trimming and J lost 3 bases; unmatched junction nucleotides: 9. The V gene's germline CDR1 is SGHVS and CDR2 FQNEAQ. All the donors were Caucasian adults who lived in Nashville, Tennessee. This TCR was recovered from a woman aged 40 to 50 in good health. Some clones in this sample may be carry-over from other donors' samples. Material: PBMCs. The chain carries TRBV7-8 and TRBJ2-2, with 11 nucleotides matching TRBD2. CDR3 loop: CASSLAGLAGGGYTGELFF. The CDR3 DNA reads TGTGCCAGCAGCTTAGCGGGGCTAGCGGGAGGTGGTTACACCGGGGAGCTGTTTTTT.